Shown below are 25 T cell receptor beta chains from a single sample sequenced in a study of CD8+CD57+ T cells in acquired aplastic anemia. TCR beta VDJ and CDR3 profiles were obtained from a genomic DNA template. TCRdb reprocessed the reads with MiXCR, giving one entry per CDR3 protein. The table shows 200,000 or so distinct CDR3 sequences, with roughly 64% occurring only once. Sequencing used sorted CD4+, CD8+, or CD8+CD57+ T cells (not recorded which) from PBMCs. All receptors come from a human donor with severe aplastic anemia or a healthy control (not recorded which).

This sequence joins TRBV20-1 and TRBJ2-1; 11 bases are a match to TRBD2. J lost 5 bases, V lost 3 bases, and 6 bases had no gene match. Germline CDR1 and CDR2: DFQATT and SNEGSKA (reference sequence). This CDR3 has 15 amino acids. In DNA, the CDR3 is TGCAGTGCTAGGTCCCAGACTAGCGGGAACAATGAGCAGTTCTTC. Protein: CSARSQTSGNNEQFF.

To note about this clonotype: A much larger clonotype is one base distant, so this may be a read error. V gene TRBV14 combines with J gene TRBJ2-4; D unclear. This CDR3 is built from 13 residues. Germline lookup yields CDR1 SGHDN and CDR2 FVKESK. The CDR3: CAGSRLAKNIQYF. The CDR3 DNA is TGTGCCGGCAGCCGTCTAGCCAAAAACATTCAGTACTTC.

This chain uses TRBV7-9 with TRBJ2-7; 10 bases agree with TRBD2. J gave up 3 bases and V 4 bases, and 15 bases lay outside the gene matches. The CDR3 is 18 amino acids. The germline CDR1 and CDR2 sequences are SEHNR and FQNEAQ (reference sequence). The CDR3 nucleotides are TGTGCCAGCAGCTCCACCGCCCAGACTAGCGGGTGGATCTACGAGCAGTACTTC. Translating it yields CASSSTAQTSGWIYEQYF.

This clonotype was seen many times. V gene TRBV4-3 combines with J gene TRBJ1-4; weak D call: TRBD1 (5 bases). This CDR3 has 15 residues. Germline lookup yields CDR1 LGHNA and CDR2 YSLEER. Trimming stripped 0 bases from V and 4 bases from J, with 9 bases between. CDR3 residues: CASSQDRQLNEKLFF. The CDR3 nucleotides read TGCGCCAGCAGCCAAGATCGACAGCTTAATGAAAAACTGTTTTTT.

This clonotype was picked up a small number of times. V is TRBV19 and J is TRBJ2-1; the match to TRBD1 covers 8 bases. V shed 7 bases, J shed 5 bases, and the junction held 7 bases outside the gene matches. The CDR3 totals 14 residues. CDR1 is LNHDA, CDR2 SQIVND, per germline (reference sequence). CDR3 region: CASTLTGENNEQFF. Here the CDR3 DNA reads TGTGCCAGTACCTTGACAGGGGAGAACAATGAGCAGTTCTTC.

DNA of the CDR3: TGTGCCACCAGCAGAGATCGGCCGGGAGGCAATCAGCCCCAGCATTTT. Encoded protein: CATSRDRPGGNQPQHF. The rearrangement uses TRBV15 and TRBJ1-5; no definite D call. The germline V gene has CDR1 LNHNV and CDR2 YYDKDF (reference sequence). The CDR3 consists of 16 residues. V was clipped by 0 bases and J by 2 bases, with 11 bases between them.

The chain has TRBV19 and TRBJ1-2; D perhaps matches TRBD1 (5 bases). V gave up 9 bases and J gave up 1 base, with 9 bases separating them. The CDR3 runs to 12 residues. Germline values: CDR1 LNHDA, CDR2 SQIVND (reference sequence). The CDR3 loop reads CASRDLNYGYTF. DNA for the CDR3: TGTGCCAGCCGGGACCTTAACTATGGCTACACCTTC.

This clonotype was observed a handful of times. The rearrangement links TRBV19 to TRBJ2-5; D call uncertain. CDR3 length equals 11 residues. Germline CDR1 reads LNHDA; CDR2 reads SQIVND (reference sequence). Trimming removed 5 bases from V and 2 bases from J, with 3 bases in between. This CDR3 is CASSVQETQYF. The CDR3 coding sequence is TGTGCCAGTAGTGTACAAGAGACCCAGTACTTC.

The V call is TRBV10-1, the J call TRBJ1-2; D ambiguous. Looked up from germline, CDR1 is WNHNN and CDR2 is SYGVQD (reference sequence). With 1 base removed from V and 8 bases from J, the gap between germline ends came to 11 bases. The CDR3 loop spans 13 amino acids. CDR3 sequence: CASSEYRGFGYTF. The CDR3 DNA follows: TGCGCCAGCAGTGAGTACCGGGGTTTCGGCTACACCTTC.

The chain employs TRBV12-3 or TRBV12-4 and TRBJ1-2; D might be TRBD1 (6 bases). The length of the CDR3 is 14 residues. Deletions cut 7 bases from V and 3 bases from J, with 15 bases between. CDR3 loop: CASIEGGADYGYTF. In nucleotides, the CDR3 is TGTGCCAGCATCGAGGGGGGGGCGGACTATGGCTACACCTTC.

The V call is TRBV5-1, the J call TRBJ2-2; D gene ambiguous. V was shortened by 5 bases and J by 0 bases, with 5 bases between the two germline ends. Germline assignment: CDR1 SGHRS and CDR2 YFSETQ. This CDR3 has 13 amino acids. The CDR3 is CASSYSNTGELFF. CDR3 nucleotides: TGCGCCAGCAGTTATTCGAACACCGGGGAGCTGTTTTTT.

In DNA, the CDR3 is TGTGCCAGCAGCCCAAGCGGATTTGAGCAGTTCTTC. It encodes CASSPSGFEQFF. The J gene is TRBJ2-1, the V gene TRBV9, with a weak D call TRBD2 (5 bases). The CDR3 has 12 amino acids. CDR1 and CDR2 from the germline V gene are SGDLS and YYNGEE. V gave up 4 bases and J gave up 9 bases, with 11 bases separating them.

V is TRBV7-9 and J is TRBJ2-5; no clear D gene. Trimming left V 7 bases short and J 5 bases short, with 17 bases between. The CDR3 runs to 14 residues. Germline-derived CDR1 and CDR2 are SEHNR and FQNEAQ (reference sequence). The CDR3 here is CASNYAGIGETQYF. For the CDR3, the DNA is TGTGCCAGCAACTATGCAGGCATCGGGGAGACCCAGTACTTC.

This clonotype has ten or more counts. CDR3 DNA sequence: TGTGCCAGCGTAGAGGGGCGGGACAATGAGCAGTTCTTC. As protein: CASVEGRDNEQFF. This rearrangement joins TRBV11-2 to TRBJ2-1, with D possibly called TRBD1 or TRBD2 (5 bases each). The CDR3 is 13 residues long. Germline V lookup: CDR1 SGHAT, CDR2 FQNNGV. V was pared by 8 bases and J by 5 bases, with 13 bases between.

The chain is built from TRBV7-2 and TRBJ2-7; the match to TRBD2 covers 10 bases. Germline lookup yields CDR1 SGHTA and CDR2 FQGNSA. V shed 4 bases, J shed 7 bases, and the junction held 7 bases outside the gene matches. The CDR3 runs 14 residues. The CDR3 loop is CASSSLAGVGEQYF. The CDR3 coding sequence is TGTGCCAGCAGCTCGCTAGCGGGAGTAGGGGAGCAGTACTTC.

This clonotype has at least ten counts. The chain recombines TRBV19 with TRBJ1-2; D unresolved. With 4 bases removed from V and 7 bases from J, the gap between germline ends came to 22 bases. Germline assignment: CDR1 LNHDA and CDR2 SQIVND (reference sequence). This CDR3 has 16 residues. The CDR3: CASSKGAGPHNGGYTF. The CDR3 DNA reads TGTGCCAGTAGTAAGGGAGCAGGCCCACATAATGGTGGCTACACCTTC. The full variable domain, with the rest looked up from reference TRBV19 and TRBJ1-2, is DGGITQSPKYLFRKEGQNVTLSCEQNLNHDAMYWYRQDPGQGLRLIYYSQIVNDFQKGDIAEGYSVSREKKESFPLTVTSAQKNPTAFYLCASSKGAGPHNGGYTFGSGTRLTVV.

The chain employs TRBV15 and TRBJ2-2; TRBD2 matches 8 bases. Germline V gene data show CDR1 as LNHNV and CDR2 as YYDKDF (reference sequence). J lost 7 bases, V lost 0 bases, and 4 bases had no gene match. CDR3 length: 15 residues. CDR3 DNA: TGTGCCACCAGCAGAGACCGGGGGGGCATCGGGGAGCTGTTTTTT. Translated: CATSRDRGGIGELFF.

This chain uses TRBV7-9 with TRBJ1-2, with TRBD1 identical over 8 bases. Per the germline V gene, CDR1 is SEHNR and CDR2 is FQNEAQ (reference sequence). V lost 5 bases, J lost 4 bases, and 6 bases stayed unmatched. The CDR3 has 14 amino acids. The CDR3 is CASSQRTGSYGYTF. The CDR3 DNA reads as TGTGCCAGCAGCCAGAGGACAGGGAGCTATGGCTACACCTTC.

CDR3 protein: CASTQGLADTDTQYF. The CDR3 region has the DNA TGCGCCAGCACCCAGGGACTAGCCGACACAGATACGCAGTATTTT. The chain has TRBV10-2 and TRBJ2-3; 9 bases align to TRBD2. CDR1 and CDR2 (germline): WSHSY, SAAADI. With 7 bases clipped from V and 2 bases from J, the junction kept 7 bases outside the gene matches. The CDR3 runs to 15 residues.

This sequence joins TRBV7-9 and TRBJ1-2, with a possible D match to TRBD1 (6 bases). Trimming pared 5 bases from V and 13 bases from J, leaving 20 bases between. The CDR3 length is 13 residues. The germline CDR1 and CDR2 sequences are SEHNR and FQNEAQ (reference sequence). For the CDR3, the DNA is TGTGCCAGCAGCCGAGGGGGAGGGCTGGCAAGCACCTTC. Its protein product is CASSRGGGLASTF.

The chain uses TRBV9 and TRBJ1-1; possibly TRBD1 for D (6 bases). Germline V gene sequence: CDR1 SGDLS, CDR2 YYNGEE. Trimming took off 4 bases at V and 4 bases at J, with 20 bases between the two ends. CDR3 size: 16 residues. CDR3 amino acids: CASSPGDIGRGTEAFF. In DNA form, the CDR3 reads TGTGCCAGCAGCCCTGGGGACATTGGAAGAGGCACTGAAGCTTTCTTT.

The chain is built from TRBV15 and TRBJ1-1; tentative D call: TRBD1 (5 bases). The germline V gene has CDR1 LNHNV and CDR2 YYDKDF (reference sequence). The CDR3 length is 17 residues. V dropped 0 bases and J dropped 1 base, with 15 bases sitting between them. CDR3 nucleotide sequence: TGTGCCACCAGCAGAGATGGGTGGGGTCAGGGGAACACTGAAGCTTTCTTT. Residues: CATSRDGWGQGNTEAFF. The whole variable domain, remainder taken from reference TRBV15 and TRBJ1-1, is DAMVIQNPRYQVTQFGKPVTLSCSQTLNHNVMYWYQQKSSQAPKLLFHYYDKDFNNEADTPDNFQSRRPNTSFCFLDIRSPGLGDTAMYLCATSRDGWGQGNTEAFFGQGTRLTVV.

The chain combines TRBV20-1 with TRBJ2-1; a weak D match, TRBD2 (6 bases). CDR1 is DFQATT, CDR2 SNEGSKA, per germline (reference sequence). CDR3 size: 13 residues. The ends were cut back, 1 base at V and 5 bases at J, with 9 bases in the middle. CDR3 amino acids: CSARAGVDNEQFF. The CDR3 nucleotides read TGCAGTGCTAGAGCGGGAGTGGACAATGAGCAGTTCTTC.

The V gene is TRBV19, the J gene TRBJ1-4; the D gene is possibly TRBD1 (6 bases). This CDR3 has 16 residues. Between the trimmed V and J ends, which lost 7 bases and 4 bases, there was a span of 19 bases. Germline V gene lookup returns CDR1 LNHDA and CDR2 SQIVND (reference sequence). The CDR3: CASTPSPRGGNEKLFF. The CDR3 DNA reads TGTGCCAGTACCCCCAGCCCCAGGGGAGGTAATGAAAAACTGTTTTTT.

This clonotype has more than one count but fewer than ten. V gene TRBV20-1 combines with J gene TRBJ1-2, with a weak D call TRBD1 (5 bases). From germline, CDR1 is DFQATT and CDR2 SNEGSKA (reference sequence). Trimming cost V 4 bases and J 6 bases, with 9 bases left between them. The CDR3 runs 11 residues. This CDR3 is CSATGYDGYTF. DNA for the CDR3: TGCAGTGCTACAGGGTACGATGGCTACACCTTC.